The clone carrying this T cell receptor (beta chain) appeared once. Germline assignment: CDR1 MNHEY and CDR2 SMNVEV (reference sequence). V was clipped by 2 bases and J by 2 bases, with 12 bases between them. CDR3 length: 15 residues. The data derive from a study of blood T cell repertoires in COVID-19. In the study's own analysis: Reference gene primer amplification in the assay estimated nucleated cell counts. This table comes from immunoSEQ multiplex PCR, and its TCRdb copy is limited to in-frame clones, with some not included. The V and J calls and clone size were taken over from that table, and D and trimming were inferred from the DNA. Seen here are around 250,000 clones, 80% to 90% observed once, and the top ten hold 5% to 6%.

The V and J genes are TRBV27 and TRBJ2-5; a weak D match, TRBD2 (5 bases). Sequencing used peripheral blood. The TCR originated in an elderly man with acute or convalescent COVID-19. The CDR3 DNA sequence: TGTGCCAGCAGTTTAGCGGCTTTAGCGCAAGAGACCCAGTACTTC. Translating gives CASSLAALAQETQYF.